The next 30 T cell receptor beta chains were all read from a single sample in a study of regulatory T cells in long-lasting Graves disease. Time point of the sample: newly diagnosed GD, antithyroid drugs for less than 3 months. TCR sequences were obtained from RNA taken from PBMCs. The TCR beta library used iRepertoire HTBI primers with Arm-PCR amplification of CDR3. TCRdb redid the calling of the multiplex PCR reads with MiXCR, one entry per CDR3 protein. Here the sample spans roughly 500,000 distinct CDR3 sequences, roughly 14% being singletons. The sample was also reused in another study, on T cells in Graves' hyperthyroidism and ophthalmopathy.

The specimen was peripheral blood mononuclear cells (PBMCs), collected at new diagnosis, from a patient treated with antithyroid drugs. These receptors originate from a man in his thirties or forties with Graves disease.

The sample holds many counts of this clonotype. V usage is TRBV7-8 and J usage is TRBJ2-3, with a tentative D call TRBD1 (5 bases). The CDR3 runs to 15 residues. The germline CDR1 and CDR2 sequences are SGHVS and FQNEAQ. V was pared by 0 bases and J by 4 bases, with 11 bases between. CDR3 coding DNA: TGTGCCAGCAGCTTAGCTGGGGCGTCGGCAGATACGCAGTATTTT. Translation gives CASSLAGASADTQYF.

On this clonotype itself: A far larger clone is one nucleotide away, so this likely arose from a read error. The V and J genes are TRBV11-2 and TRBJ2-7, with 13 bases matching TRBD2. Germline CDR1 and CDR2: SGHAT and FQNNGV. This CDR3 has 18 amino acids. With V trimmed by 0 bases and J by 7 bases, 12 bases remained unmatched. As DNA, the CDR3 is TGTGCCAGCAGCTTAGAACGGACTAGCGGGAGTCCCTACAATGAGCAGTACTTC. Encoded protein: CASSLERTSGSPYNEQYF.

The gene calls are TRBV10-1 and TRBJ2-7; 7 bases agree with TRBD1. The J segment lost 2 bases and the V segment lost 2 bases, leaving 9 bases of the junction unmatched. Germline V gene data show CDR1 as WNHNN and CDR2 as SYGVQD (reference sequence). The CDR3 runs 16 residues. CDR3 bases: TGCGCCAGCAGTGAGGACATCCGCAGGGGGACCTACGAGCAGTACTTC. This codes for CASSEDIRRGTYEQYF.

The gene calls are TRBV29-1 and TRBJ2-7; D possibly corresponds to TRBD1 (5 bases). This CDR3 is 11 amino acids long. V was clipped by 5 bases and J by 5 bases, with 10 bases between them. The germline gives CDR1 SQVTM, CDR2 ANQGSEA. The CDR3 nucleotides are TGCAGCGTTTCAGGGTTCCACGAGCAGTACTTC. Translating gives CSVSGFHEQYF.

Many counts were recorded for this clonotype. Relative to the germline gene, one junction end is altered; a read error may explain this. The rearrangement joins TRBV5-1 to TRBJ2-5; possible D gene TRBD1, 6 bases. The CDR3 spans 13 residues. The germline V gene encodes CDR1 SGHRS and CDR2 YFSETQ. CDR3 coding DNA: TGTGCCAGCAGCTTAGGACAGAAAGAGACCCAGTACTTC. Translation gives CASSLGQKETQYF.

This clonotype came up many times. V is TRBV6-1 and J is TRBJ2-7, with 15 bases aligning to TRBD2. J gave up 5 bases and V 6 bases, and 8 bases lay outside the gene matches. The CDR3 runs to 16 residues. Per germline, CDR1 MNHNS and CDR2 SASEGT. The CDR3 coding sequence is TGTGCCAGCAGCTCCGGGACTAGCGGGAGGAGAAACGAGCAGTACTTC. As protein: CASSSGTSGRRNEQYF.

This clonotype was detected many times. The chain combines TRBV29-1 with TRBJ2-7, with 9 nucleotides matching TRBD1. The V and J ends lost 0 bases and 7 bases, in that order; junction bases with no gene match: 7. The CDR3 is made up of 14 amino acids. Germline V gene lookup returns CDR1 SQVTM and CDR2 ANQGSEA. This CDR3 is CSVEERDRVGEQYF. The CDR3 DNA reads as TGCAGCGTTGAAGAAAGGGACAGGGTAGGGGAGCAGTACTTC.

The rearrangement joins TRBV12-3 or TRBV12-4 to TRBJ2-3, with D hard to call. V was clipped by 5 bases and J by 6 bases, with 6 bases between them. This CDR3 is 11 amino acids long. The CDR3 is CASSPWDTQYF. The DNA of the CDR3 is TGTGCCAGCAGTCCCTGGGATACGCAGTATTTT.

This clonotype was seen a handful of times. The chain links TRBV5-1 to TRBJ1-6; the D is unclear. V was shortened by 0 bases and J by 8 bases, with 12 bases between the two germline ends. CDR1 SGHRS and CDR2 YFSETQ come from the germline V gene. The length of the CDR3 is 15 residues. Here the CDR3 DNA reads TGCGCCAGCAGCTTGGGGCAGGTTCTGTATTCACCCCTCCACTTT. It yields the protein CASSLGQVLYSPLHF.

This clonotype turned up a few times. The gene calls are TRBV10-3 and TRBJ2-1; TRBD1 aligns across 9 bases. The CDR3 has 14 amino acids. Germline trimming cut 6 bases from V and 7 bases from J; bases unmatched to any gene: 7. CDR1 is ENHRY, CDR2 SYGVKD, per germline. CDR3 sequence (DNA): TGTGCCATCAGACCCGGGACAGGGTTAAATGAGCAGTTCTTC. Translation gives CAIRPGTGLNEQFF.

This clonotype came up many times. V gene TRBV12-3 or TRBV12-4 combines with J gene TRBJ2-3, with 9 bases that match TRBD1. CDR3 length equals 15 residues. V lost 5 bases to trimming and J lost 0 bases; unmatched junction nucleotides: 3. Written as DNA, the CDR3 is TGTGCCAGCAGTCGGACAGGGGCTAGCACAGATACGCAGTATTTT. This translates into CASSRTGASTDTQYF.

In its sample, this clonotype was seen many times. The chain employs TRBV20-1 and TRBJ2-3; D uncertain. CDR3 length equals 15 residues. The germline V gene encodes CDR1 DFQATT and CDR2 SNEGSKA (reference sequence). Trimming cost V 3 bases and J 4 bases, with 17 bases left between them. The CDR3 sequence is CSARAAVSDPDTQYF. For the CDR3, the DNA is TGCAGTGCTAGGGCCGCGGTTTCGGATCCAGATACGCAGTATTTT.

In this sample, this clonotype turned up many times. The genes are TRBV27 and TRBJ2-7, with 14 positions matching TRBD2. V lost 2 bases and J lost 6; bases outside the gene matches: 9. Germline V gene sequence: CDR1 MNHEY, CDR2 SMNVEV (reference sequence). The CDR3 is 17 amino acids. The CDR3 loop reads CASSLVSTSGRASEQYF. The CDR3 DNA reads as TGTGCCAGCAGTTTAGTCTCGACTAGCGGGAGGGCCAGCGAGCAGTACTTC.

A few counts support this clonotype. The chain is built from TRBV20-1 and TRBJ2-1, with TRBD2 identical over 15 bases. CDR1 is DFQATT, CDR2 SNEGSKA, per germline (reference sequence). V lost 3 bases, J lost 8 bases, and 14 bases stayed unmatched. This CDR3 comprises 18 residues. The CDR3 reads CSASAGTSGRYGTDEQFF. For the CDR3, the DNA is TGCAGTGCTAGCGCCGGGACTAGCGGGAGGTACGGTACGGATGAGCAGTTCTTC.

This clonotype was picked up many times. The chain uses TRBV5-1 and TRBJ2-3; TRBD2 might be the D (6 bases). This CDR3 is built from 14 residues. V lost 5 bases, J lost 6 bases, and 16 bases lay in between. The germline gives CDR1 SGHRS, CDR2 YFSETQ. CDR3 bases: TGCGCCAGCAGGGGGCTAGCGACTTACGATACGCAGTATTTT. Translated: CASRGLATYDTQYF.

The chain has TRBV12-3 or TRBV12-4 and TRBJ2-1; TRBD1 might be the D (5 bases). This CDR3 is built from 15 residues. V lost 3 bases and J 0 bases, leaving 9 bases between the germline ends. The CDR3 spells CASSFERGSYNEQFF. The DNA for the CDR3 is TGTGCCAGCAGTTTTGAAAGGGGCTCCTACAATGAGCAGTTCTTC.

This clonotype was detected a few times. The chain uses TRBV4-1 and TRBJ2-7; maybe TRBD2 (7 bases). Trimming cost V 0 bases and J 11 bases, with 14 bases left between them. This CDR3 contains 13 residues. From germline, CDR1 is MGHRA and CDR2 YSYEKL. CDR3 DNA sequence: TGCGCCAGCAGCCAAGAAGGGGGGGACACCGAGTACTTC. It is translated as CASSQEGGDTEYF.

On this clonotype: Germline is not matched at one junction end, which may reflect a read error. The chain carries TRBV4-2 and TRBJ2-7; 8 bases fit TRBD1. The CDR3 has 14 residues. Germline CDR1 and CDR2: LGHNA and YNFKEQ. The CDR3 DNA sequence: TGTGCCAGCAGCCAGGGCAGGGGGCAATACGAGCAGCACTTC. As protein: CASSQGRGQYEQHF.

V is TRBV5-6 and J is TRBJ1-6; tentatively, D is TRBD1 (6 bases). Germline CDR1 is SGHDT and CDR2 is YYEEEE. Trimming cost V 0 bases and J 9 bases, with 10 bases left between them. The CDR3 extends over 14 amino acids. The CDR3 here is CASSLGRGISPLHF. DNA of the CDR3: TGTGCCAGCAGCTTGGGAAGGGGGATTTCACCCCTCCACTTT.

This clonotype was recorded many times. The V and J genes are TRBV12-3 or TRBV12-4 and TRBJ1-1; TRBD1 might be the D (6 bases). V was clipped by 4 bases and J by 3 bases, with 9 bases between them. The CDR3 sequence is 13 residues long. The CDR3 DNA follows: TGTGCCAGCAGTTGGGGGGCGGACACTGAAGCTTTCTTT. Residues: CASSWGADTEAFF.

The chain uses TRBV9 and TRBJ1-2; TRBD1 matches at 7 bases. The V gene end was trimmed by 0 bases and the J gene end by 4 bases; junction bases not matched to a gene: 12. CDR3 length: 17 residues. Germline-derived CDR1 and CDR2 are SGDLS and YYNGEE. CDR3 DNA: TGTGCCAGCAGCGTAGATGGGCGAGGGGGCGTTAGCTATGGCTACACCTTC. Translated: CASSVDGRGGVSYGYTF.

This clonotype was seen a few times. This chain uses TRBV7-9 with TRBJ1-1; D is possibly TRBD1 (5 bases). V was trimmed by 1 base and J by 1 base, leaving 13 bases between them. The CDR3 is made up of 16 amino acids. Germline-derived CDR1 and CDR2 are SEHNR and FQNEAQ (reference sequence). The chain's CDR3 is CASSLGGEVGNTEAFF. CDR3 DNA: TGTGCCAGCAGCTTAGGGGGGGAAGTGGGGAACACTGAAGCTTTCTTT.

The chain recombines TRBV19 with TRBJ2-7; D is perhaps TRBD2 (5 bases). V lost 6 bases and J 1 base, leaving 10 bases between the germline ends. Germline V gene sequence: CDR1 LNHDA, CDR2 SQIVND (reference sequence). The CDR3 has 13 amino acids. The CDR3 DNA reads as TGTGCCAGTAGGAGGACTGATTCCTACGAGCAGTACTTC. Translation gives CASRRTDSYEQYF.

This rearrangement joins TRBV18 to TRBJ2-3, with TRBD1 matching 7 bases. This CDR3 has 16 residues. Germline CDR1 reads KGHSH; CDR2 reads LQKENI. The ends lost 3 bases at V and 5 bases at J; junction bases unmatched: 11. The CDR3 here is CASSPETGWEEDTQYF. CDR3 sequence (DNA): TGTGCCAGCTCACCCGAGACAGGGTGGGAAGAAGATACGCAGTATTTT.

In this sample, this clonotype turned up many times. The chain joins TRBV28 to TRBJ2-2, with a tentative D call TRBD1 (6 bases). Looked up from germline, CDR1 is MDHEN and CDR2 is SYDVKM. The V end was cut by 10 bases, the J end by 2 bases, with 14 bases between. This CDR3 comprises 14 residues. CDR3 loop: CATIRGGNTGELFF. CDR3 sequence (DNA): TGTGCCACCATACGAGGGGGAAACACCGGGGAGCTGTTTTTT.

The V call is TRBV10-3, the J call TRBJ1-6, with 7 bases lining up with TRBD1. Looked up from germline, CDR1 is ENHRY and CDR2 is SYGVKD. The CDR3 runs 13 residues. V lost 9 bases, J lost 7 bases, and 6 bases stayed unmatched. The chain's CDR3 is CAISTGENSPLHF. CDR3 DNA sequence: TGTGCCATTTCTACAGGGGAGAATTCACCCCTCCACTTT.

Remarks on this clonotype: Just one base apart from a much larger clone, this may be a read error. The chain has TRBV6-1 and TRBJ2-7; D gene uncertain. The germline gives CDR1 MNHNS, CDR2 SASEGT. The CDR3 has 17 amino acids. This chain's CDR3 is CASRLTKGRVGSYEQHF. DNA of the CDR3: TGTGCCAGCAGGCTTACAAAAGGCCGGGTGGGATCCTACGAGCAGCACTTC.

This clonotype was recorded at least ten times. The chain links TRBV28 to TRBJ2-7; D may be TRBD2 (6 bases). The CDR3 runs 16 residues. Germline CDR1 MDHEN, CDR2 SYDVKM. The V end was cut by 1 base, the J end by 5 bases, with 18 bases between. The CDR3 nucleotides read TGTGCCAGCAGTTTATTGGGGGAGGTGGAGTTTGACGAGCAGTACTTC. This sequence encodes CASSLLGEVEFDEQYF.

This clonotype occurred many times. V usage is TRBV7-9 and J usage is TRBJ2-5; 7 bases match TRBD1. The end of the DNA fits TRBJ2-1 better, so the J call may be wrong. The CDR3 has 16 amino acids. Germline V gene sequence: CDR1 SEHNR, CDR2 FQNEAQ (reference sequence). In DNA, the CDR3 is TGTGCCAGCACAATTCGGAGACAGGGAGTAGGAAATGAGCAGTTCTTC. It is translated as CASTIRRQGVGNEQFF.

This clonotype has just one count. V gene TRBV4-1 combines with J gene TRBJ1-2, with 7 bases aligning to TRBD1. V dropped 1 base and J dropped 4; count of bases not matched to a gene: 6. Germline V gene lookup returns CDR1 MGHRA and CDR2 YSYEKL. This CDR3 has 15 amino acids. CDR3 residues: CASSQAAGQLYGYTF. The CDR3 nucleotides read TGCGCCAGCAGCCAAGCCGCGGGACAGCTCTATGGCTACACCTTC.